This entry features one T cell receptor (beta chain) sequence. Its antigen is currently unknown. CDR3 length equals 16 residues. CDR1 and CDR2 from the germline V gene are SEHNR and FQNEAQ (reference sequence). With 7 bases clipped from V and 7 bases from J, the junction kept 10 bases outside the gene matches. This record belongs to a study of regulatory T cells in long-lasting Graves disease. Study-wide points: Persistent patients had a count of shared public clonotypes (about 2,500) that exceeded that of new patients (around 960).

Libraries of TCR beta came from iRepertoire HTBI primers plus Arm-PCR of CDR3 regions. A single record per CDR3 protein comes from TCRdb applying MiXCR to the multiplex PCR reads. Here the sample spans 450,000 to 650,000 distinct CDR3 sequences, 15% to 20% being singletons. Time point given: newly diagnosed GD, antithyroid drugs for less than 3 months. With RNA extracted from PBMCs as input, the TCR library was made. The sample was also reused in another study, on T cells in Graves' hyperthyroidism and ophthalmopathy. That source reports: Using the HTBI primer set, a first-round RT-PCR was run on the TCR CDR3. Ophthalmopathy could be told apart from stable hyperthyroidism with a 13 V-J model.

Sequenced here: peripheral blood mononuclear cells (PBMCs), sampled at new diagnosis, from a patient treated with antithyroid drugs. The origin of this receptor is a woman between 40 and 65 years old with Graves disease. The rearrangement joins TRBV7-9 to TRBJ2-1; 13 nucleotides line up with TRBD2. The CDR3 region has the DNA TGTGCCAGCATCGGGACTAGCGGGGCTACGGGGAATGAGCAGTTCTTC. Its translation: CASIGTSGATGNEQFF. Combining the CDR3 with reference TRBV7-9 and TRBJ2-1 gives the whole variable domain DTGVSQNPRHKITKRGQNVTFRCDPISEHNRLYWYRQTLGQGPEFLTYFQNEAQLEKSRLLSDRFSAERPKGSFSTLEIQRTEQGDSAMYLCASIGTSGATGNEQFFGPGTRLTVL.